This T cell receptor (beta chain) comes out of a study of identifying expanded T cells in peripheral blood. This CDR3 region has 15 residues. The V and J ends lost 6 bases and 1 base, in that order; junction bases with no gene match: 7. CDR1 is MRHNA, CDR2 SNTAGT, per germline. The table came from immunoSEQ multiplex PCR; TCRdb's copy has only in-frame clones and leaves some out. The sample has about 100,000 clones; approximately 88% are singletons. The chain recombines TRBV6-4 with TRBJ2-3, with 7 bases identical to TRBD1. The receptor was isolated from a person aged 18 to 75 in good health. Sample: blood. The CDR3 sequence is CASSAEGAGTDTQYF. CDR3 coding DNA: TGTGCCAGCAGCGCCGAGGGGGCCGGCACAGATACGCAGTATTTT.